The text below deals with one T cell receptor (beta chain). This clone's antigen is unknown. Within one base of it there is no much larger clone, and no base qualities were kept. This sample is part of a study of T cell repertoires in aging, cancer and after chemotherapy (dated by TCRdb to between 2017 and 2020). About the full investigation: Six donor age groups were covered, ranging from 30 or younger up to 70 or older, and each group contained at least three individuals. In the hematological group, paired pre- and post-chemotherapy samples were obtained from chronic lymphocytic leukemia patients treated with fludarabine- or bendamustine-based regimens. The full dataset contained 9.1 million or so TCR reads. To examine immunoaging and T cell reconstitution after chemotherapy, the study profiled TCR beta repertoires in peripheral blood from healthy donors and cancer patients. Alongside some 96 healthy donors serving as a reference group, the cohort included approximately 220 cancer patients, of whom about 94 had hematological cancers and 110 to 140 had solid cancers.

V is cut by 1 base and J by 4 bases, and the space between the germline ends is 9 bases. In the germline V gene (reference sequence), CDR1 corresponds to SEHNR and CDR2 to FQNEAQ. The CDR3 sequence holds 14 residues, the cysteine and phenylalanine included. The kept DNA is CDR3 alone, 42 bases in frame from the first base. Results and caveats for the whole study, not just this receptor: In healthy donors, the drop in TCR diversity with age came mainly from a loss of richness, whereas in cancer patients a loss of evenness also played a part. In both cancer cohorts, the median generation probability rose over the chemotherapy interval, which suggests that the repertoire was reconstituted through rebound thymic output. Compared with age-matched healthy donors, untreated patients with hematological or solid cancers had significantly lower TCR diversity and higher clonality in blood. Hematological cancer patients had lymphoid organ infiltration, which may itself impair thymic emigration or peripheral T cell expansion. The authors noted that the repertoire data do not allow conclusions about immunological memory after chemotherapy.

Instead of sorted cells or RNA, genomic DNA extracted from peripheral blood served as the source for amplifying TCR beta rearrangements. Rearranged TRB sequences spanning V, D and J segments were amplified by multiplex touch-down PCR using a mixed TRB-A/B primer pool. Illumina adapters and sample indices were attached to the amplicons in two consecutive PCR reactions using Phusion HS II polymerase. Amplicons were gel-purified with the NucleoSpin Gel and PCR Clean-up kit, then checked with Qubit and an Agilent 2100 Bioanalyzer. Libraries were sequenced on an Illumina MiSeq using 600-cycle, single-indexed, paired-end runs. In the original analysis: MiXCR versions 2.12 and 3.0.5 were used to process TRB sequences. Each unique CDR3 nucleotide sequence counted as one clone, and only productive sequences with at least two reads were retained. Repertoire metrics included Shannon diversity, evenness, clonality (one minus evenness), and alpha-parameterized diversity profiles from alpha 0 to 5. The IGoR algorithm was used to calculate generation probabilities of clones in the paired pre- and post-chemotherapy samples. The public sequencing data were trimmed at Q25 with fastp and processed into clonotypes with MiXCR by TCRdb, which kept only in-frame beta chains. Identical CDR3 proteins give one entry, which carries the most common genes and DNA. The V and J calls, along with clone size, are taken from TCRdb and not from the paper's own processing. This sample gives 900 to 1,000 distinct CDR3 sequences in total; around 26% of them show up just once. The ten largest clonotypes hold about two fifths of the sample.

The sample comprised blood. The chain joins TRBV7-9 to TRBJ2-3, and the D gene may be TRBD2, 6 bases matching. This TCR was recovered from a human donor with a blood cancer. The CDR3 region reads CASSLVLAPDTQYF. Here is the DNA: TGTGCCAGCAGCTTAGTACTAGCCCCAGATACGCAGTATTTT. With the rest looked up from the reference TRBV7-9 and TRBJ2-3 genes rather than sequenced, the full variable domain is DTGVSQNPRHKITKRGQNVTFRCDPISEHNRLYWYRQTLGQGPEFLTYFQNEAQLEKSRLLSDRFSAERPKGSFSTLEIQRTEQGDSAMYLCASSLVLAPDTQYFGPGTRLTVL.